The following is a T cell receptor beta chain sequence with its context. No antigen is known for it. This sample was taken from a study of shared clonotypes between healthy human individuals. Broader study findings: Generation probabilities of non-shared clonotypes were lower (relative to those shared by all four donors). When naive CD4 clonotypes were compared across a handful of donors, 4% to 6.5% were shared. Larger richness was generally estimated for naive than memory subsets.

The ends were cut back, 5 bases at V and 7 bases at J, with 17 bases in the middle. There are 13 residues in the CDR3. In germline, CDR1 is GTSNPN, CDR2 SVGIG (reference sequence). Across several immunoSEQ plates, the genomic DNA of each subset was split evenly. Libraries were prepared by immunoSEQ multiplex PCR; TCRdb keeps only in-frame clonotypes and omits some of them. The table includes 1 million to 1.2 million clones, around three quarters detected once. This clonotype was obtained from a man between 18 and 35 years old in good health. Some clones in this sample may be carry-over from other donors' samples. The chain uses TRBV30 and TRBJ1-2, with unresolved D. Sequencing input: memory CD4+ T cells from PBMCs. As to subset: CD45RA-negative fraction. DNA for the CDR3: TGTGCCTGGTACATGAGGACTTCGCTTGGCTACACCTTC. Protein sequence: CAWYMRTSLGYTF.